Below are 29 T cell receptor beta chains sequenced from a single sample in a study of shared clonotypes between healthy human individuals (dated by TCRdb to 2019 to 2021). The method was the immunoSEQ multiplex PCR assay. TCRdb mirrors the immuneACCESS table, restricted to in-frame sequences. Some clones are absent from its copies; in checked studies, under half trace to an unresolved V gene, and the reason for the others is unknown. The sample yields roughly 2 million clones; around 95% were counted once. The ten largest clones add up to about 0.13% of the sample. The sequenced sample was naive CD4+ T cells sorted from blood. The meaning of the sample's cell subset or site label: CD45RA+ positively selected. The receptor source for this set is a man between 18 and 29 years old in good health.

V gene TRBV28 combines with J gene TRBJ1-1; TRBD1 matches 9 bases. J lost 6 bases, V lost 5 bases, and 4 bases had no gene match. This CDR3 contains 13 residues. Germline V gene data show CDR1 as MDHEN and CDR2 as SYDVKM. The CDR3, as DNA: TGTGCCAGCAGTACACAGGGGGCTGCTGAAGCTTTCTTT. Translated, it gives CASSTQGAAEAFF.

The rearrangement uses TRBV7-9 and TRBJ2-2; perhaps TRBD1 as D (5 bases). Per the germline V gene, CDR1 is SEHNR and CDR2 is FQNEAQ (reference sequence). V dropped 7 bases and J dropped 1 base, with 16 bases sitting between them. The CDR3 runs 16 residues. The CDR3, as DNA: TGTGCCAGCACCATTGGTCCAGGACAGAACACCGGGGAGCTGTTTTTT. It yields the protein CASTIGPGQNTGELFF.

The CDR3 reads CSVGDTDTQYF. The CDR3 DNA follows: TGCAGCGTTGGTGACACAGATACGCAGTATTTT. The rearrangement links TRBV29-1 to TRBJ2-3; D is undetermined. Germline CDR1 SQVTM, CDR2 ANQGSEA. The CDR3 length is 11 residues. V lost 4 bases to trimming and J lost 2 bases, with 4 bases between them.

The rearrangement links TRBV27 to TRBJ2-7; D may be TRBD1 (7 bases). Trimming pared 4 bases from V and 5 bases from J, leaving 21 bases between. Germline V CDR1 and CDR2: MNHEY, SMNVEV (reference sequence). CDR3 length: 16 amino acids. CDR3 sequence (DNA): TGTGCCAGCAGTTCCGGGAGATTAAGAGGGGGCGACGAGCAGTACTTC. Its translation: CASSSGRLRGGDEQYF.

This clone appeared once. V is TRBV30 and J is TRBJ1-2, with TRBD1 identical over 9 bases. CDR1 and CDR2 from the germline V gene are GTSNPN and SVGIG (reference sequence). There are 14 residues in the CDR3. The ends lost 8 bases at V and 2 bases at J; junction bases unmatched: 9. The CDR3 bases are TGTGCCGGCTTAACAGGGGGCGGGAACTATGGCTACACCTTC. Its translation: CAGLTGGGNYGYTF.

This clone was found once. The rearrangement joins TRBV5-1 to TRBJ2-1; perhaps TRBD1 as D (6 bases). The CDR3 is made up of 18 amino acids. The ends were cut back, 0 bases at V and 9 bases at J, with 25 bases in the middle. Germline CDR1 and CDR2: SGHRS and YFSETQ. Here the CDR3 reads CASSLVINYRDINSEQFF. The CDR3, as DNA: TGCGCCAGCAGCTTGGTAATCAATTACCGGGACATTAACAGTGAGCAGTTCTTC.

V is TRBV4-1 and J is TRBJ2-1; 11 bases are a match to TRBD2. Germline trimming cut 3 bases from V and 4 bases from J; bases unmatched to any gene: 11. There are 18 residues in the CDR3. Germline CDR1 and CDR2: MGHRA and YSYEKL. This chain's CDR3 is CASSHVPFGTSGYNEQFF. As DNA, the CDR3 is TGCGCCAGCAGCCACGTACCTTTCGGGACTAGCGGTTACAATGAGCAGTTCTTC.

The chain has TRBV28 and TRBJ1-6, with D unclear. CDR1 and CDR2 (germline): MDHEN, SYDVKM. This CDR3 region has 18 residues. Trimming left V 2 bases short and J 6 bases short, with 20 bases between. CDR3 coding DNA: TGTGCCAGCAGTTTACAAACGACGGGGAGAGCCGGTAATTCACCCCTCCACTTT. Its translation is CASSLQTTGRAGNSPLHF.

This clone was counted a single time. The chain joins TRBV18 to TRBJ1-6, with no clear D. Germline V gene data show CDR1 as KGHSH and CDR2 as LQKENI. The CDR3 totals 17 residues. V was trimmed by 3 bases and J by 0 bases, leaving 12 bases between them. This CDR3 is CASSPYRPGSYNSPLHF. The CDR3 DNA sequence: TGTGCCAGCTCACCCTATAGGCCCGGCTCCTATAATTCACCCCTCCACTTT. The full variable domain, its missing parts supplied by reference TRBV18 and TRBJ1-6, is NAGVMQNPRHLVRRRGQEARLRCSPMKGHSHVYWYRQLPEEGLKFMVYLQKENIIDESGMPKERFSAEFPKEGPSILRIQQVVRGDSAAYFCASSPYRPGSYNSPLHFGNGTRLTVT.

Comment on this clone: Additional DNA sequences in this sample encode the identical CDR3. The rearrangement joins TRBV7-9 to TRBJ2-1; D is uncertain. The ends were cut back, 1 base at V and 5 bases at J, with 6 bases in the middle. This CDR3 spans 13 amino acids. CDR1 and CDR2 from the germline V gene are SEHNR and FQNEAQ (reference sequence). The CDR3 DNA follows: TGTGCCAGCAGCTTAGGGCAGCACAATGAGCAGTTCTTC. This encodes CASSLGQHNEQFF.

The CDR3 DNA sequence: TGTGCCAGCAGCCAATGGGCCAACGTAAACACTGAAGCTTTCTTT. As protein: CASSQWANVNTEAFF. This rearrangement joins TRBV14 to TRBJ1-1, with D unresolved. V was pared by 2 bases and J by 2 bases, with 12 bases between. The CDR3 totals 15 residues. CDR1 and CDR2 from the germline V gene are SGHDN and FVKESK.

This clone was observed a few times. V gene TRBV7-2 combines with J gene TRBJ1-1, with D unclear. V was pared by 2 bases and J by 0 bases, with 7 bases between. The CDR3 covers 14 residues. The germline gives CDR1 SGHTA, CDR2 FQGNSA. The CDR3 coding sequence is TGTGCCAGCAGCTTACTCGGGGTGAACACTGAAGCTTTCTTT. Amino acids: CASSLLGVNTEAFF.

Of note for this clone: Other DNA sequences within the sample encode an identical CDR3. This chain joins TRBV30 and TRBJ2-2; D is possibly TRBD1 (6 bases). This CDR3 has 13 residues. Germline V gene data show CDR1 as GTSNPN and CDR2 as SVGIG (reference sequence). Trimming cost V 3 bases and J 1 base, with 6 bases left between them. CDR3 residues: CAWRGQNTGELFF. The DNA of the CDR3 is TGTGCCTGGAGGGGACAGAACACCGGGGAGCTGTTTTTT.

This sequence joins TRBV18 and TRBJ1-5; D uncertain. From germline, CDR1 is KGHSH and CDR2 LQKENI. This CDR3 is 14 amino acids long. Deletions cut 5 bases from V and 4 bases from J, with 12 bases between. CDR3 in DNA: TGTGCCAGCTCATTGGGAGGGCCTAATCAGCCCCAGCATTTT. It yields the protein CASSLGGPNQPQHF.

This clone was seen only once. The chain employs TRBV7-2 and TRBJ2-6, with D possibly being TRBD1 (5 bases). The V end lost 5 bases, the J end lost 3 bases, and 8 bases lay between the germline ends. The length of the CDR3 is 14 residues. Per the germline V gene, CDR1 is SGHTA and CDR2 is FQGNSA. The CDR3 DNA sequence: TGTGCCAGCAGCCCCAGGGTTGGGGCCAACGTCCTGACTTTC. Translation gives CASSPRVGANVLTF. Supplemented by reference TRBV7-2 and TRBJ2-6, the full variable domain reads GAGVSQSPSNKVTEKGKDVELRCDPISGHTALYWYRQSLGQGLEFLIYFQGNSAPDKSGLPSDRFSAERTGGSVSTLTIQRTQQEDSAVYLCASSPRVGANVLTFGAGSRLTVL.

The chain's CDR3 is CSVQTSQADTQYF. In DNA form, the CDR3 reads TGCAGCGTACAGACTAGCCAGGCAGATACGCAGTATTTT. The chain couples TRBV29-1 to TRBJ2-3, with 7 positions matching TRBD2. Germline loops: CDR1 SQVTM, CDR2 ANQGSEA. The ends lost 6 bases at V and 4 bases at J; junction bases unmatched: 7. The CDR3 extends over 13 amino acids.

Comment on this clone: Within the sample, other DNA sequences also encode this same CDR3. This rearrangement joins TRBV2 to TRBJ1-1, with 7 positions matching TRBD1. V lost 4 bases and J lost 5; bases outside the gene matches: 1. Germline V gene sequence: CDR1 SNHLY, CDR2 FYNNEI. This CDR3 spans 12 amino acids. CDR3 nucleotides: TGTGCCAGCAGTGGGGACAGAACTGAAGCTTTCTTT. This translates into CASSGDRTEAFF.

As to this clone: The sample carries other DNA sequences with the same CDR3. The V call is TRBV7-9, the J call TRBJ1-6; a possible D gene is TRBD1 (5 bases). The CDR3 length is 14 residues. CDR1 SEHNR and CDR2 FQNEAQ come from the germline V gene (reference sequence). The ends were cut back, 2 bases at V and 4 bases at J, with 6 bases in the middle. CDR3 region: CASSLTGYNSPLHF. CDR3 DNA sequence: TGTGCCAGCAGCTTAACAGGTTATAATTCACCCCTCCACTTT.

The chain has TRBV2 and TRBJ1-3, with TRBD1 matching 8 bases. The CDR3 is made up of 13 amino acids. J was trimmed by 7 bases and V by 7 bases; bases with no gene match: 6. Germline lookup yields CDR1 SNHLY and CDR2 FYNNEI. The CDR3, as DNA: TGTGCCAGCACTAGGGACAGGACGAACACCATATATTTT. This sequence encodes CASTRDRTNTIYF.

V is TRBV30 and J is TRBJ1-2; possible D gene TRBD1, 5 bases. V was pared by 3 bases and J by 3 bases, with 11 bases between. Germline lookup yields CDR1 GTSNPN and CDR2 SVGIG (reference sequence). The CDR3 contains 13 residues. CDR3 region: CAWRARVDYGYTF. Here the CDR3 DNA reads TGTGCCTGGAGAGCCAGGGTTGACTATGGCTACACCTTC.

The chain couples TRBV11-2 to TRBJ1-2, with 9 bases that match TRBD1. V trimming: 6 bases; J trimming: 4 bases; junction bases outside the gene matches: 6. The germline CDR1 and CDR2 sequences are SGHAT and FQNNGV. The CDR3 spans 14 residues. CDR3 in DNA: TGTGCCAGCAGTCGGGGACAGGGAGGCTATGGCTACACCTTC. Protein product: CASSRGQGGYGYTF. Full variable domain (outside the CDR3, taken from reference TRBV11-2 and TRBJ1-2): EAGVAQSPRYKIIEKRQSVAFWCNPISGHATLYWYQQILGQGPKLLIQFQNNGVVDDSQLPKDRFSAERLKGVDSTLKIQPAKLEDSAVYLCASSRGQGGYGYTFGSGTRLTVV.

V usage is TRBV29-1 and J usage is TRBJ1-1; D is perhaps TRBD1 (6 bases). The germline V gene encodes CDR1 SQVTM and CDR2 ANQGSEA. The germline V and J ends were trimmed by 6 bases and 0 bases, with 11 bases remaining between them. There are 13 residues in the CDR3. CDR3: CSVGQKMNTEAFF. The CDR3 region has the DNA TGCAGCGTCGGACAGAAAATGAACACTGAAGCTTTCTTT.

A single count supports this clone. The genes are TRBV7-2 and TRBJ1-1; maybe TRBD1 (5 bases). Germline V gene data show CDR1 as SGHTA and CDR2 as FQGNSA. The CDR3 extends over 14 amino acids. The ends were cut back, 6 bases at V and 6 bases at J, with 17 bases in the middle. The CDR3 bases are TGTGCCAGCAGTTATCAGGGTTTGGGGGCTGAAGCTTTCTTT. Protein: CASSYQGLGAEAFF.

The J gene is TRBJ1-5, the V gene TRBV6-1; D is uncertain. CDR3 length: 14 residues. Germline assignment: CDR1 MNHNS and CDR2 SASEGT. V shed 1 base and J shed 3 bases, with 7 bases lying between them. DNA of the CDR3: TGTGCCAGCAGTGAAGTGCGGTCCAATCAGCCCCAGCATTTT. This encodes CASSEVRSNQPQHF.

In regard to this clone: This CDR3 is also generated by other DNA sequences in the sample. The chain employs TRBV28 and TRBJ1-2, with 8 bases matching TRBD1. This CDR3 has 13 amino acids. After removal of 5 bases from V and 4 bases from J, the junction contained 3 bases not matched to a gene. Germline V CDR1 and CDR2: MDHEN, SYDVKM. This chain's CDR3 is CASSLQGVYGYTF. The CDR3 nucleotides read TGTGCCAGCAGTCTACAGGGGGTCTATGGCTACACCTTC.

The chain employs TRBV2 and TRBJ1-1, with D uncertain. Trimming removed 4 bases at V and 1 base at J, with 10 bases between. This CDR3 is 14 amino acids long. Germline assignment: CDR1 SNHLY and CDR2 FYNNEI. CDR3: CASSVAAENTEAFF. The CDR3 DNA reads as TGTGCCAGCAGTGTTGCAGCTGAGAACACTGAAGCTTTCTTT.

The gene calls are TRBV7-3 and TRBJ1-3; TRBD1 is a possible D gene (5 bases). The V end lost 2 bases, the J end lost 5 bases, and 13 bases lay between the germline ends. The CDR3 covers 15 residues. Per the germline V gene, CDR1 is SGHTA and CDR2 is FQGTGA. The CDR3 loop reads CASSLLGQGRNTIYF. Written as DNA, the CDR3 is TGTGCCAGCAGCTTATTGGGGCAGGGTAGAAACACCATATATTTT. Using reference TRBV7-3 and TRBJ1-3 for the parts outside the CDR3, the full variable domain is GAGVSQTPSNKVTEKGKYVELRCDPISGHTALYWYRQSLGQGPEFLIYFQGTGAADDSGLPNDRFFAVRPEGSVSTLKIQRTERGDSAVYLCASSLLGQGRNTIYFGEGSWLTVV.

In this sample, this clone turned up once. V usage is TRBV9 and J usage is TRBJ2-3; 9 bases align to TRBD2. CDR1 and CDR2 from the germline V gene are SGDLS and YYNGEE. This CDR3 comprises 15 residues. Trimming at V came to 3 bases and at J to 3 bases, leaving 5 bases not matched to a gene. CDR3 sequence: CASSAGTSPTDTQYF. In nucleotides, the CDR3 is TGTGCCAGCAGCGCCGGGACTAGCCCGACAGATACGCAGTATTTT.

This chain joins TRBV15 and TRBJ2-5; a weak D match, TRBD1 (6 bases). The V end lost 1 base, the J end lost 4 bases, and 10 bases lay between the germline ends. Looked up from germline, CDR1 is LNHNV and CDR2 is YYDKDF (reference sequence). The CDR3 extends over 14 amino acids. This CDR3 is CATSRAGGVETQYF. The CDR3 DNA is TGTGCCACCAGCAGAGCTGGGGGCGTAGAGACCCAGTACTTC.